Listed here are 11 T cell receptor beta chains from one sample, sequenced in a study of blood T cell repertoires in COVID-19. Profiled with immunoSEQ multiplex PCR; TCRdb holds only in-frame clones, not every one. The table shows about 210,000 clones, with about four fifths occurring only once. The specimen was peripheral blood. These receptors all stem from a woman aged 50 to 65 with acute or convalescent COVID-19.

The rearrangement joins TRBV2 to TRBJ1-1; D is unclear. Trimming took off 3 bases at V and 4 bases at J, with 15 bases between the two ends. The germline V gene has CDR1 SNHLY and CDR2 FYNNEI. CDR3 length: 15 residues. The CDR3 sequence is CASSDGSGRRTEAFF. The CDR3 nucleotides are TGTGCCAGCAGTGATGGCTCCGGGAGGCGCACTGAAGCTTTCTTT.

The genes are TRBV14 and TRBJ1-2; 9 positions match TRBD1. The trim removed 4 bases at V and 8 bases at J, leaving 5 bases unmatched. Germline values: CDR1 SGHDN, CDR2 FVKESK. The CDR3 sequence is 13 residues long. The CDR3 nucleotides read TGTGCCAGCAGCCCGGGACAGGGTTCGGGCTACACCTTC. It yields the protein CASSPGQGSGYTF. The full variable domain, in which reference TRBV14 and TRBJ1-2 provide the parts outside the CDR3, is EAGVTQFPSHSVIEKGQTVTLRCDPISGHDNLYWYRRVMGKEIKFLLHFVKESKQDESGMPNNRFLAERTGGTYSTLKVQPAELEDSGVYFCASSPGQGSGYTFGSGTRLTVV.

This rearrangement joins TRBV7-2 to TRBJ2-5; D is unclear. Between the trimmed V and J ends, which lost 5 bases and 4 bases, there was a span of 11 bases. This CDR3 comprises 13 residues. CDR1 is SGHTA, CDR2 FQGNSA, per germline. CDR3 loop: CASSLSPGETQYF. For the CDR3, the DNA is TGTGCCAGCAGCCTATCACCGGGAGAGACCCAGTACTTC.

The chain employs TRBV6-5 and TRBJ2-3; D is unclear. Germline assignment: CDR1 MNHEY and CDR2 SVGAGI. The CDR3 length is 14 residues. Trimming left V 6 bases short and J 0 bases short, with 10 bases between. The CDR3 bases are TGTGCCAGCAGAATTTGGCCTAGCACAGATACGCAGTATTTT. Protein sequence: CASRIWPSTDTQYF.

In regard to this clone: At one boundary the junction diverges from the germline segment, which might be a read error. Here the CDR3 DNA reads TGCGGTGCTAGTGGACAGGGGGCCTCCTACAATGAGCAGTTCTTC. It yields the protein CGASGQGASYNEQFF. V gene TRBV20-1 combines with J gene TRBJ2-1; 11 bases line up with TRBD1. Germline CDR1 and CDR2: DFQATT and SNEGSKA (reference sequence). The CDR3 loop spans 15 amino acids.

This chain uses TRBV7-2 with TRBJ1-4; D perhaps matches TRBD1 (6 bases). Germline V gene sequence: CDR1 SGHTA, CDR2 FQGNSA. Trimming removed 1 base from V and 4 bases from J, with 16 bases in between. The CDR3 extends over 17 amino acids. The CDR3 loop reads CASSLEGRGWVNEKLFF. CDR3 sequence (DNA): TGTGCCAGCAGCTTAGAAGGCAGGGGTTGGGTTAATGAAAAACTGTTTTTT. Together with reference TRBV7-2 and TRBJ1-4, the CDR3 gives the full variable domain: GAGVSQSPSNKVTEKGKDVELRCDPISGHTALYWYRQSLGQGLEFLIYFQGNSAPDKSGLPSDRFSAERTGGSVSTLTIQRTQQEDSAVYLCASSLEGRGWVNEKLFFGSGTQLSVL.

This chain links TRBV28 with TRBJ2-7, with TRBD2 matching over 7 bases. The V and J ends lost 5 bases and 5 bases, in that order; junction bases with no gene match: 12. The CDR3 totals 15 residues. The germline V gene has CDR1 MDHEN and CDR2 SYDVKM. CDR3 region: CASSTPAAGVNEQYF. As DNA, the CDR3 is TGTGCCAGCAGTACCCCTGCCGCGGGAGTCAACGAGCAGTACTTC.

This chain joins TRBV14 and TRBJ2-3; tentative D call: TRBD2 (5 bases). Per germline, CDR1 SGHDN and CDR2 FVKESK. V lost 0 bases and J 0 bases, leaving 13 bases between the germline ends. CDR3 length: 17 amino acids. The CDR3 spells CASSQDEAETSTDTQYF. CDR3 DNA: TGTGCCAGCAGCCAAGACGAAGCGGAAACTAGCACAGATACGCAGTATTTT.

This clone was detected only a few times. The chain joins TRBV18 to TRBJ1-1, with 12 bases identical to TRBD1. The CDR3 is 16 amino acids. CDR1 is KGHSH, CDR2 LQKENI, per germline. V dropped 3 bases and J dropped 7; count of bases not matched to a gene: 9. The CDR3: CASSPGTGGIWDEAFF. The CDR3 DNA is TGTGCCAGCTCACCGGGGACAGGGGGCATTTGGGATGAAGCTTTCTTT.

The J gene is TRBJ1-1, the V gene TRBV27; 11 bases match TRBD1. There are 15 residues in the CDR3. V lost 4 bases, J lost 5 bases, and 6 bases stayed unmatched. Per germline, CDR1 MNHEY and CDR2 SMNVEV (reference sequence). CDR3 in amino acids: CASSSSGTGGTEAFF. CDR3 nucleotides: TGTGCCAGCAGTTCGTCCGGGACAGGGGGAACTGAAGCTTTCTTT.

The gene calls are TRBV28 and TRBJ2-7; 7 bases line up with TRBD2. CDR3 size: 15 residues. The V gene's germline CDR1 is MDHEN and CDR2 SYDVKM. Germline trimming cut 5 bases from V and 4 bases from J; bases unmatched to any gene: 11. The chain's CDR3 is CASSPPYGGSYEQYF. The CDR3 DNA follows: TGTGCCAGCAGTCCCCCCTACGGCGGGAGTTACGAGCAGTACTTC. The whole variable domain, remainder taken from reference TRBV28 and TRBJ2-7, is DVKVTQSSRYLVKRTGEKVFLECVQDMDHENMFWYRQDPGLGLRLIYFSYDVKMKEKGDIPEGYSVSREKKERFSLILESASTNQTSMYLCASSPPYGGSYEQYFGPGTRLTVT.